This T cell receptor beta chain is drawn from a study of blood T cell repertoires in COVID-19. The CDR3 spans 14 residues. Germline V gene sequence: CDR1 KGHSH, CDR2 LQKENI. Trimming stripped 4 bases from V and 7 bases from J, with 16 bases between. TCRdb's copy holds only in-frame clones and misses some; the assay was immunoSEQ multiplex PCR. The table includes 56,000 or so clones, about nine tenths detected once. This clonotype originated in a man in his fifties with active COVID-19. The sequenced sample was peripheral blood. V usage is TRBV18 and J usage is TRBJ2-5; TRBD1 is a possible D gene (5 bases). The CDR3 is CASSRDPQGATQYF. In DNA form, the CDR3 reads TGTGCCAGCTCACGAGATCCTCAAGGGGCGACCCAGTACTTC.